The 8 T cell receptor beta chains in this list originate from one sample, sequenced in a study of T cell responses to AZD1222 COVID-19 vaccine. Sequenced by immunoSEQ multiplex PCR; TCRdb stores in-frame clones only, minus some. This table has more than 150,000 clones, 85% to 95% appearing once. Sequencing was performed on peripheral blood, taken 28 days after the second AZD1222 dose. These receptors were obtained from an adult who received the AZD1222 COVID-19 vaccine.

This chain joins TRBV6-5 and TRBJ2-7; D ambiguous. V was pared by 11 bases and J by 0 bases, with 5 bases between. Germline CDR1 is MNHEY and CDR2 is SVGAGI. This CDR3 region has 10 residues. CDR3: CAVGSYEQYF. The CDR3 DNA follows: TGTGCCGTAGGCTCCTACGAGCAGTACTTC.

The gene calls are TRBV3-1 (or the pseudogene TRBV3-2) and TRBJ1-6; TRBD1 might be the D (6 bases). This CDR3 comprises 14 residues. The germline gives CDR1 LGHDT, CDR2 YNNKEL (reference sequence). With 4 bases removed from V and 8 bases from J, the gap between germline ends came to 12 bases. The CDR3 region is CASSPRRGDSPLHF. CDR3 coding DNA: TGTGCCAGCAGCCCCCGCAGGGGCGATTCACCCCTCCACTTT.

This chain uses TRBV6-5 with TRBJ2-3, with TRBD2 matching over 9 bases. In germline, CDR1 is MNHEY, CDR2 SVGAGI. This CDR3 is 15 amino acids long. The V and J ends lost 7 bases and 0 bases, in that order; junction bases with no gene match: 5. CDR3 amino acids: CASTRLAASTDTQYF. The CDR3 coding sequence is TGTGCCAGCACTAGACTAGCGGCTAGCACAGATACGCAGTATTTT.

The CDR3 region has the DNA TGTGCCAGCAGCTTAAACACCGGGGAGCTGTTTTTT. Protein product: CASSLNTGELFF. This chain connects TRBV7-2 to TRBJ2-2; D is unclear. The V gene lost 2 bases and the J gene lost 2 bases, with 0 bases spanning the gap. CDR3 size: 12 residues. CDR1 SGHTA and CDR2 FQGNSA come from the germline V gene.

The chain has TRBV7-9 and TRBJ1-2; D remains ambiguous. V was cut by 5 bases and J by 2 bases, with 9 bases left in between. CDR3 length equals 13 residues. Germline values: CDR1 SEHNR, CDR2 FQNEAQ (reference sequence). CDR3 loop: CASSPPDNYGYTF. DNA of the CDR3: TGTGCCAGCAGCCCCCCCGACAACTATGGCTACACCTTC.

The chain is built from TRBV7-3 and TRBJ2-7, with D possibly matching TRBD1 (5 bases). The CDR3 runs 15 residues. The V gene lost 3 bases and the J gene lost 5 bases, with 17 bases spanning the gap. Per the germline V gene, CDR1 is SGHTA and CDR2 is FQGTGA. The CDR3: CASSLSGQGVNEQYF. CDR3 coding DNA: TGTGCCAGCAGCTTGTCAGGGCAGGGTGTGAACGAGCAGTACTTC.

V gene TRBV4-3 combines with J gene TRBJ2-5; 7 nucleotides agree with TRBD2. The trim removed 0 bases at V and 4 bases at J, leaving 2 bases unmatched. The CDR3 has 14 amino acids. Germline lookup yields CDR1 LGHNA and CDR2 YSLEER. The CDR3: CASSQDPGGETQYF. Written as DNA, the CDR3 is TGCGCCAGCAGCCAAGATCCGGGGGGAGAGACCCAGTACTTC.

The chain combines TRBV19 with TRBJ2-2; the match to TRBD1 covers 7 bases. The ends lost 8 bases at V and 1 base at J; junction bases unmatched: 1. CDR1 is LNHDA, CDR2 SQIVND, per germline (reference sequence). The CDR3 totals 13 residues. CDR3 region: CASRQGNTGELFF. For the CDR3, the DNA is TGTGCCAGTCGACAGGGGAACACCGGGGAGCTGTTTTTT.